This record covers a single T cell receptor beta chain. This sample is drawn from a study of blood T cell repertoires in COVID-19. Study at large: Collection of acute and convalescent COVID-19 samples took place in the United States, Italy and Spain. PBMCs, B-cell-depleted T cells, or T cells provided the cDNA or gDNA that made up the material.

Source study methods: Reference gene primer amplification gave estimated nucleated cell counts. Only in-frame clones appear in the TCRdb table, and some are missing; sequencing was by immunoSEQ multiplex PCR. Clonal size and the V and J genes are those of that table, whereas D and trimming came from the DNA. Seen here are 250,000 to 300,000 clones, roughly 90% observed once, and the top ten hold about 11%. Looked up from germline, CDR1 is MNHNY and CDR2 is SVGAGI (reference sequence). The length of the CDR3 is 11 residues. The V end lost 8 bases, the J end lost 2 bases, and 6 bases lay between the germline ends. Recruited during active infection, patients (from Seattle) were subsequently followed longitudinally.

The sample was peripheral blood. The TCR sequence derives from a woman aged 30 to 39 with COVID-19, enrolled during active disease. The V gene is TRBV6-6, the J gene TRBJ1-2; D is possibly TRBD1 (5 bases). The CDR3 protein is CASSGNYGYTF. In DNA form, the CDR3 reads TGTGCCAGCTCAGGGAACTATGGCTACACCTTC.